This TCR beta chain was obtained from a study of blood T cell repertoires in COVID-19. Study background: In each case, the material was cDNA or gDNA derived from T cells, B-cell-depleted T cells, or PBMCs.

The CDR3 length is 15 residues. V was trimmed by 0 bases and J by 4 bases, leaving 13 bases between them. Germline CDR1 is SGHNT and CDR2 is YYREEE (reference sequence). In the original analysis: It was from reference gene primer amplification that nucleated cell counts were estimated. Produced via immunoSEQ multiplex PCR; TCRdb's table is partial and in-frame only. That table is the source of V, J and clone size, and D and trimming were worked out from the DNA. The sample gives 100,000 to 120,000 clones, approximately 65% of which show up once; 6% to 8% is in the top ten. The gene calls are TRBV5-4 and TRBJ1-2; tentatively, D is TRBD1 (6 bases). Material for sequencing was peripheral blood. The TCR comes from a woman aged 55 to 70 with acute or convalescent COVID-19. The CDR3 nucleotides read TGTGCCAGCAGCTTGGCTGGGACAAGGACCTATGGCTACACCTTC. Protein product: CASSLAGTRTYGYTF.